Sequencing of this TCR beta chain was carried out in a study of PD-1 blockade in classical Hodgkin lymphoma. At the level of the study: Treatment was intravenous nivolumab, 3 mg/kg every 2 weeks, until progression.

The time point here: cycle 4 day 1 (C4D1), after six to seven weeks of nivolumab. Every one of the patients relapsed after autologous stem cell transplantation (brentuximab vedotin exposure was variable). Magnetic negative selection was used to purify CD4+ T cells from thawed PBMCs. This table comes from immunoSEQ multiplex PCR, and its TCRdb copy is limited to in-frame clones, with some not included. This sample yields roughly 18,000 clones, of which about 75% are seen a single time; roughly 2.5% belongs to the top ten. The germline V and J ends were trimmed by 7 bases and 3 bases, with 13 bases remaining between them. From germline, CDR1 is LNHDA and CDR2 SQIVND (reference sequence). The CDR3 totals 14 residues.

The TCR originated in a human donor with classical Hodgkin lymphoma. The sequencing here drew on CD4+ T cells from blood, taken before the fourth cycle of nivolumab. This sequence joins TRBV19 and TRBJ2-1; the D gene is possibly TRBD1 (5 bases). CDR3 amino acids: CASKMIGDYNEQFF. In DNA, the CDR3 is TGTGCCAGTAAAATGATAGGGGACTACAATGAGCAGTTCTTC.